Each of the 8 T cell receptor beta chains below was sequenced from the same sample in a study of shared clonotypes between healthy human individuals. The table came from immunoSEQ multiplex PCR; TCRdb's copy has only in-frame clones and leaves some out. The sample lists more than 450,000 clones, about four fifths seen once, with approximately 12% in the top ten. The material sequenced was PBMCs. The receptors stem from a woman between 40 and 55 years old in good health. Some clones in this sample may be carry-over from other donors' samples.

This chain uses TRBV6-1 with TRBJ2-3; maybe TRBD1 (6 bases). There are 14 residues in the CDR3. The V gene lost 6 bases and the J gene lost 5 bases, with 15 bases spanning the gap. Germline values: CDR1 MNHNS, CDR2 SASEGT. The CDR3 nucleotides read TGTGCCAGCAGACAGGGTCCCCCGGGAGATACGCAGTATTTT. It specifies CASRQGPPGDTQYF.

V is TRBV9 and J is TRBJ2-1, with TRBD2 identical over 11 bases. Trimming at V came to 0 bases and at J to 1 base, leaving 3 bases not matched to a gene. Germline V CDR1 and CDR2: SGDLS, YYNGEE. The CDR3 runs 17 residues. The CDR3 sequence is CASSVDSGRGSYNEQFF. The CDR3 DNA follows: TGTGCCAGCAGCGTAGATAGCGGGAGGGGATCCTACAATGAGCAGTTCTTC.

The rearrangement uses TRBV6-5 and TRBJ2-3; no clear D. CDR3 length equals 14 residues. Per the germline V gene, CDR1 is MNHEY and CDR2 is SVGAGI. The V end lost 7 bases, the J end lost 1 base, and 12 bases lay between the germline ends. The CDR3 region is CASKGFSGTDTQYF. As DNA, the CDR3 is TGTGCCAGCAAGGGCTTCTCTGGCACAGATACGCAGTATTTT.

This clone has just one count. J is TRBJ2-7 and V is TRBV28; 9 nucleotides match TRBD2. Germline V gene sequence: CDR1 MDHEN, CDR2 SYDVKM. This CDR3 has 15 residues. The V gene end was trimmed by 6 bases and the J gene end by 2 bases; junction bases not matched to a gene: 8. The CDR3 loop reads CASRDSLAGAYEQYF. CDR3 sequence (DNA): TGTGCCAGCAGAGACTCTTTAGCGGGAGCCTACGAGCAGTACTTC. Together with reference TRBV28 and TRBJ2-7, the CDR3 gives the full variable domain: DVKVTQSSRYLVKRTGEKVFLECVQDMDHENMFWYRQDPGLGLRLIYFSYDVKMKEKGDIPEGYSVSREKKERFSLILESASTNQTSMYLCASRDSLAGAYEQYFGPGTRLTVT.

The chain combines TRBV7-2 with TRBJ2-5; D perhaps matches TRBD1 (5 bases). V lost 4 bases and J 4 bases, leaving 16 bases between the germline ends. CDR3 length: 15 residues. From germline, CDR1 is SGHTA and CDR2 FQGNSA. The CDR3 region has the DNA TGTGCCAGCAGCTCTTCTTCAGGGTTAAGAGAGACCCAGTACTTC. Amino acid sequence: CASSSSSGLRETQYF.

CDR3 in DNA: TGTGCCAGCAGTGTGTCCCAGTGGAGCAACGCCGGGGAGCTGTTTTTT. Amino acids: CASSVSQWSNAGELFF. The chain carries TRBV2 and TRBJ2-2, with D unresolved. Germline loops: CDR1 SNHLY, CDR2 FYNNEI. V was trimmed by 4 bases and J by 6 bases, leaving 18 bases between them. This CDR3 is built from 16 residues.

The V call is TRBV7-9, the J call TRBJ2-3; no clear D gene. CDR3 length equals 15 residues. Looked up from germline, CDR1 is SEHNR and CDR2 is FQNEAQ (reference sequence). With 6 bases removed from V and 5 bases from J, the gap between germline ends came to 18 bases. DNA for the CDR3: TGTGCCAGCAGTCAAGGATCCTTTGTTTTAGATACGCAGTATTTT. Residues: CASSQGSFVLDTQYF.

J is TRBJ2-1 and V is TRBV5-4; possibly TRBD2 for D (5 bases). Germline V gene data show CDR1 as SGHNT and CDR2 as YYREEE (reference sequence). CDR3 length equals 9 residues. CDR3 loop: CVSGNEQFF. Written as DNA, the CDR3 is TGTGTATCGGGGAATGAGCAGTTCTTC.